This T cell receptor (beta chain) emerged from a study of blood T cells in healthy people across ages. Trimming took 4 bases from V and 9 from J, leaving 15 bases between them. Germline V CDR1 and CDR2: LGHDT, YNNKEL (reference sequence). The CDR3 contains 13 residues. Broader study findings: The long-lived group displayed more naive CD4+ cells, plus higher diversity, than the aged donors did. Strong correlation was found linking TCR beta diversity to naive T cell percentage.

Note on this clonotype: The antigen remains undetermined.

A sample-barcoded 5' primer and a J-beta primer mix were used in a second PCR of about 7 to 12 cycles. TCRdb reprocessed the 5' RACE reads with MiXCR, giving one entry per CDR3 protein. This sample has approximately 600,000 distinct CDR3 sequences, with 58% found just once. This TCR derives from a man in his 60s in good health. This sequence joins TRBV3-1 and TRBJ1-2, with D possibly being TRBD1 (5 bases). Material for sequencing was blood. The CDR3 DNA follows: TGTGCCAGCAGCCGACCCGACAGCAGTAGCTACACCTTC. Protein: CASSRPDSSSYTF.